This TCR beta chain is from a study of shared clonotypes between healthy human individuals. For the study at large: A couple of women and a few men aged 18 to 49 served as donors.

CD45RO negativity and positive selection for CCR7 defined naive CD8 cells, a population that excluded terminally differentiated effector memory CD45RA+ cells. Some clones are missing from TCRdb's copy, which holds only in-frame ones; the method was immunoSEQ multiplex PCR. This sample yields about 650,000 clones, of which 95% are seen a single time; about 0.11% belongs to the top ten. Regarding this clone: Other DNA sequences in the sample encode the same CDR3.

The material sequenced was naive CD8+ T cells sorted from blood. The source is a woman aged 25 to 39 in good health.

The CDR3 DNA is TGTGCCAGCAGCGTAGGTGGTAGCGGAGAGACCCAGTACTTC. Its protein is CASSVGGSGETQYF. The chain recombines TRBV9 with TRBJ2-5, with D maybe TRBD2 (6 bases). The CDR3 contains 14 residues. Germline CDR1 and CDR2: SGDLS and YYNGEE. The V end was cut by 0 bases, the J end by 4 bases, with 10 bases between.